This TCR beta chain was retrieved from a study of CD8 T cells in ankylosing spondylitis. One entry per CDR3 protein, called by TCRdb with MiXCR from the 5' RACE reads. The table has around 150,000 distinct CDR3 sequences, under 45% seen once. The germline CDR1 and CDR2 sequences are MDHEN and SYDVKM. This CDR3 has 16 amino acids. V shed 2 bases and J shed 0 bases, with 13 bases lying between them. This sequence was found in a male donor with ankylosing spondylitis. The rearrangement links TRBV28 to TRBJ1-1; D might be TRBD1 (5 bases). The sample comprised synovial fluid, either unsorted or a sorted T cell fraction (not recorded which). The CDR3, as DNA: TGTGCCAGCAGTTTAATTGTGGACACGCTGAACACTGAAGCTTTCTTT. Protein product: CASSLIVDTLNTEAFF.